The count of the clone carrying this T cell receptor (beta chain) is one. Trimming took 2 bases from V and 4 from J; bases not matched to a gene: 5. CDR1 is SGHTA and CDR2 is FQGNSA in the germline V gene. CDR3 size: 15 residues. The protocol was immunoSEQ multiplex PCR, while the TCRdb copy is restricted to in-frame clones and leaves out a portion. The sample records some 71,000 clones, roughly 91% being singletons. These data are taken from a study of control samples from healthy donors and cancer patients. The TCR originated in a man aged 60 to 75 with lung cancer. Sequencing was performed on PBMCs. V and J are TRBV7-2 and TRBJ2-1; 7 bases agree with TRBD2. This CDR3 reads CASSLSPSGYNEQFF. CDR3 nucleotide sequence: TGTGCCAGCAGCTTAAGCCCTAGCGGATACAATGAGCAGTTCTTC.